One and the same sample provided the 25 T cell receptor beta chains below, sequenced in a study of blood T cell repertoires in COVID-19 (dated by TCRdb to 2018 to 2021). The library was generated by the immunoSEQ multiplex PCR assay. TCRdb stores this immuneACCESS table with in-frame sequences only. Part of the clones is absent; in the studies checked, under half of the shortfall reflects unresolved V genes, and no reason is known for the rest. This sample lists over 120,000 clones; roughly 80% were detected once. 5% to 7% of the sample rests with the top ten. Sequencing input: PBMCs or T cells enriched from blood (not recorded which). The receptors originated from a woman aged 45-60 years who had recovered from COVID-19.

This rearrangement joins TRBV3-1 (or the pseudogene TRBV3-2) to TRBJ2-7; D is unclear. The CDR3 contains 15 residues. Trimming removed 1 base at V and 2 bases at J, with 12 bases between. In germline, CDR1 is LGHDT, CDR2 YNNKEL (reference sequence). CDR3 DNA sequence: TGTGCCAGCAGCCAAGTCTTCAGGTACCCCTACGAGCAGTACTTC. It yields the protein CASSQVFRYPYEQYF.

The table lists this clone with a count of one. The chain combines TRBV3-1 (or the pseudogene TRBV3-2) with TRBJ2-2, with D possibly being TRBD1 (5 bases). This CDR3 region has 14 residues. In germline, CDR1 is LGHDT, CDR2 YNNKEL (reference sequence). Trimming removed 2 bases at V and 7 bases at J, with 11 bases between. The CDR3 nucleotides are TGTGCCAGCAGCCAAAAAGGGGCTGGCGGGGAGCTGTTTTTT. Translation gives CASSQKGAGGELFF.

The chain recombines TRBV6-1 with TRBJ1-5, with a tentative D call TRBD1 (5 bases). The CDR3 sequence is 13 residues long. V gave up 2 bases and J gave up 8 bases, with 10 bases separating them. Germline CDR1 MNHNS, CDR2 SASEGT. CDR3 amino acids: CASSESRGEPQHF. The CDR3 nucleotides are TGTGCCAGCAGTGAATCTCGGGGGGAGCCCCAGCATTTT.

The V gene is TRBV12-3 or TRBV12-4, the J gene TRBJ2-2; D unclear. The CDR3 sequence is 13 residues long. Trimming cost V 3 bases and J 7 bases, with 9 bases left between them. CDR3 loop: CASSFSVSGELFF. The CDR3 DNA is TGTGCCAGCAGTTTCTCAGTAAGCGGGGAGCTGTTTTTT.

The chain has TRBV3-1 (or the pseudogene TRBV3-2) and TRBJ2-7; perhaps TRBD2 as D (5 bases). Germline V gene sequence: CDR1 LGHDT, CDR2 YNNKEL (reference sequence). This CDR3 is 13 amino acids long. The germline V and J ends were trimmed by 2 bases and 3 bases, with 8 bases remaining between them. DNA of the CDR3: TGTGCCAGCAGCCAAACTAGTGGCTACGAGCAGTACTTC. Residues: CASSQTSGYEQYF.

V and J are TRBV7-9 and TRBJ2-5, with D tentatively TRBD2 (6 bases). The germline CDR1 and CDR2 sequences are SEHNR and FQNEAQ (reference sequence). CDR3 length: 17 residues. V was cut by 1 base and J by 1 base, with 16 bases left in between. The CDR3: CASSLGRLWRVQETQYF. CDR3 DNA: TGTGCCAGCAGCTTAGGACGCCTCTGGAGGGTCCAAGAGACCCAGTACTTC.

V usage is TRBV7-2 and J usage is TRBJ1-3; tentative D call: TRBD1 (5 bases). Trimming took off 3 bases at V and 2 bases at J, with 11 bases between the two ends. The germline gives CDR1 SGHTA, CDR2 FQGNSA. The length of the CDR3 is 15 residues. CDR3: CASSLAQGTGNTIYF. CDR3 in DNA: TGTGCCAGCAGCTTGGCCCAGGGTACTGGAAACACCATATATTTT.

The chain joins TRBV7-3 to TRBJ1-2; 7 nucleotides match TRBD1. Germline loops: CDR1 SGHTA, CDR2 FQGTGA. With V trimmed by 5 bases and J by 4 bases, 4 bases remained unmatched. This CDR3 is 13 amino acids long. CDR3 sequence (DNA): TGTGCCAGCAGCCCTGGGGACAGCTATGGCTACACCTTC. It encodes CASSPGDSYGYTF.

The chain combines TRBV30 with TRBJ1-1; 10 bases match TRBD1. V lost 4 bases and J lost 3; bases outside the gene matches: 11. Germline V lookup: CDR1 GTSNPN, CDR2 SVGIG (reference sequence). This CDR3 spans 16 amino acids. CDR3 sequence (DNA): TGTGCCTGGATTACAGACAGGGGGCTCGTCTACACTGAAGCTTTCTTT. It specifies CAWITDRGLVYTEAFF.

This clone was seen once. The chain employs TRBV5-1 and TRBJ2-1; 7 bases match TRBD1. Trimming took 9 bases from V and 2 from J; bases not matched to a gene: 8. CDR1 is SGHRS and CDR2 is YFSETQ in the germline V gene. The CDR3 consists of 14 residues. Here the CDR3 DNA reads TGCGCCACAAAAAGGGGGCAGACCTACAATGAGCAGTTCTTC. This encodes CATKRGQTYNEQFF.

This CDR3 is CASSLARVGNNEQFF. The CDR3 nucleotides read TGCGCCAGCAGCTTGGCCAGGGTCGGAAACAATGAGCAGTTCTTC. The chain carries TRBV5-1 and TRBJ2-1; weak D call: TRBD1 (5 bases). CDR3 length: 15 residues. Per the germline V gene, CDR1 is SGHRS and CDR2 is YFSETQ. Trimming removed 0 bases from V and 5 bases from J, with 12 bases in between.

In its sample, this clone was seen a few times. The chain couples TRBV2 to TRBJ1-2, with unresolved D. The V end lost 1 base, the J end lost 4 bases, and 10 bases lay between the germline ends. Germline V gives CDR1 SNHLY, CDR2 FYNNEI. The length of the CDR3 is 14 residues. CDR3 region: CASSEETVSYGYTF. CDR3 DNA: TGTGCCAGCAGTGAAGAGACTGTTAGCTATGGCTACACCTTC.

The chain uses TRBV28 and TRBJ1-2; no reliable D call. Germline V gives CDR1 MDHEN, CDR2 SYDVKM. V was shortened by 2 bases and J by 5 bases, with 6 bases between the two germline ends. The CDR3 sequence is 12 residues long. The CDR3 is CASSLPGYGYTF. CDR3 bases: TGTGCCAGCAGTTTACCGGGTTATGGCTACACCTTC.

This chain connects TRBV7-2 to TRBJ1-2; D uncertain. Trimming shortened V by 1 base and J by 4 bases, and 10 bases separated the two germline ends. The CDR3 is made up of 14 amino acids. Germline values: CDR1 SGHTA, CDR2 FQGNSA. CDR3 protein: CASSLDTRSYGYTF. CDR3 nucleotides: TGTGCCAGCAGCTTAGATACGCGATCCTATGGCTACACCTTC.

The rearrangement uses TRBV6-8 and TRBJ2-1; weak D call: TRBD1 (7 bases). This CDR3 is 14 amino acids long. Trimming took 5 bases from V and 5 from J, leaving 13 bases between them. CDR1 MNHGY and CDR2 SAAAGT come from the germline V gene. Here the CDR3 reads CASSGGTDHNEQFF. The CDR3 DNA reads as TGTGCCAGCAGTGGGGGGACAGACCACAATGAGCAGTTCTTC.

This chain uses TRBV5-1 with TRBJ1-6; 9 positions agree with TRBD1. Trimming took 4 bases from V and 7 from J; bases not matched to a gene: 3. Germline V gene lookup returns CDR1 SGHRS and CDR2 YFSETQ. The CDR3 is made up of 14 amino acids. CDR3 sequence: CASSHGQGNSPLHF. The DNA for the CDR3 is TGCGCCAGCAGCCATGGACAGGGGAATTCACCCCTCCACTTT.

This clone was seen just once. This chain's CDR3 is CASSYGAGETQYF. The CDR3 DNA follows: TGTGCCAGCAGTTACGGTGCGGGAGAGACCCAGTACTTC. This chain connects TRBV6-5 to TRBJ2-5, with a possible D match to TRBD2 (5 bases). The CDR3 is made up of 13 amino acids. CDR1 and CDR2 from the germline V gene are MNHEY and SVGAGI. Trimming cost V 2 bases and J 4 bases, with 8 bases left between them.

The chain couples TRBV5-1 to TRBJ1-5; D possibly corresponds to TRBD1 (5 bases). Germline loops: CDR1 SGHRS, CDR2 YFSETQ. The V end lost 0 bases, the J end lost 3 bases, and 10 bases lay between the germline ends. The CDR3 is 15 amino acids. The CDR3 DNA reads TGCGCCAGCAGCTTGGACGGGGGTAACAATCAGCCCCAGCATTTT. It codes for CASSLDGGNNQPQHF.

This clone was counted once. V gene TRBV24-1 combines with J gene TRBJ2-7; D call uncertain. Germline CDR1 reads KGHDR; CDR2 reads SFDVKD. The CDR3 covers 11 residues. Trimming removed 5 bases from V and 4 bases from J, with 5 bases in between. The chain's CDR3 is CATSVRYEQYF. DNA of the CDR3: TGTGCCACCAGTGTCAGATACGAGCAGTACTTC.

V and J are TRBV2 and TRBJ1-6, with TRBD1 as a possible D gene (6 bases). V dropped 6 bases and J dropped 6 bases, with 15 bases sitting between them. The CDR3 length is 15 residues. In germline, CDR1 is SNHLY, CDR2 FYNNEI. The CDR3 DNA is TGTGCCAGCAGGGGGCGGACAGTCTTTAATTCACCCCTCCACTTT. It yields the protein CASRGRTVFNSPLHF.

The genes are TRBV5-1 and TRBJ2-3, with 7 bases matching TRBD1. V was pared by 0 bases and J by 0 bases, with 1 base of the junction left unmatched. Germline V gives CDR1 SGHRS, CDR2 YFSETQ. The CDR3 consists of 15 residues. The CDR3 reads CASSLVQGSTDTQYF. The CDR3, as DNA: TGCGCCAGCAGCTTGGTACAGGGGAGCACAGATACGCAGTATTTT.

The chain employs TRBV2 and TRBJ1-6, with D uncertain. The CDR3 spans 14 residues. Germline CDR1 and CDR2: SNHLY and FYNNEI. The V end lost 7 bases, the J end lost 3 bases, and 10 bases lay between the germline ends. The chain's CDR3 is CASTFAVYNSPLHF. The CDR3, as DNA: TGTGCCAGCACCTTTGCAGTCTATAATTCACCCCTCCACTTT.

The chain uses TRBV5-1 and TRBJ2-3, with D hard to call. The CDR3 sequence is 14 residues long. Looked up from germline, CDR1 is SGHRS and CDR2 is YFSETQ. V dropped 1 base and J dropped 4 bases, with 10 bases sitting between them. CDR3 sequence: CASSLSSSADTQYF. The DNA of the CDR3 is TGCGCCAGCAGCTTGTCTTCTTCCGCAGATACGCAGTATTTT.

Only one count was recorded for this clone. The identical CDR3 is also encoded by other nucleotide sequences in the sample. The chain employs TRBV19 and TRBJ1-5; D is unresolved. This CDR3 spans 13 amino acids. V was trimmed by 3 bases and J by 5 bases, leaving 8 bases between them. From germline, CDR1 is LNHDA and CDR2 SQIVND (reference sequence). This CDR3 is CASSIDRDQPQHF. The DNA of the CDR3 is TGTGCCAGTAGTATCGATAGAGATCAGCCCCAGCATTTT.

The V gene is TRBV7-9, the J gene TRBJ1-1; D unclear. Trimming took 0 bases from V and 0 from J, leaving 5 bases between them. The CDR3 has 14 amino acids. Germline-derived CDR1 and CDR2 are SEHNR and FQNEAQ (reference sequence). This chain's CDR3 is CASSLAEVNTEAFF. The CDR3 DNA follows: TGTGCCAGCAGCTTAGCTGAGGTGAACACTGAAGCTTTCTTT.